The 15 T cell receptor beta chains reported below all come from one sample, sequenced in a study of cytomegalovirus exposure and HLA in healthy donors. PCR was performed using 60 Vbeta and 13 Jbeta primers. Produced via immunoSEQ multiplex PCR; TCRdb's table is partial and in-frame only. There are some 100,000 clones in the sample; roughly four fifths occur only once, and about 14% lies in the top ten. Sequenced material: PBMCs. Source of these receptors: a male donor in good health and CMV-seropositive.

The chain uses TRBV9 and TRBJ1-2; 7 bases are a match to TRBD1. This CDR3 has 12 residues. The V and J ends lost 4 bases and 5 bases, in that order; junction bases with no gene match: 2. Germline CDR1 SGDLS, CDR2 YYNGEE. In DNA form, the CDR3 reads TGTGCCAGCAGCCAACAGGGGTATGGCTACACCTTC. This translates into CASSQQGYGYTF.

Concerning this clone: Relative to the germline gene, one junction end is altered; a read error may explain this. The CDR3: CASTRGRDTGELFF. The CDR3, as DNA: TGTGCAAGCACGCGGGGGCGGGACACCGGGGAGCTGTTTTTT. The chain has TRBV2 and TRBJ2-2, with D perhaps TRBD2 (7 bases). Germline V CDR1 and CDR2: SNHLY, FYNNEI. This CDR3 comprises 14 residues.

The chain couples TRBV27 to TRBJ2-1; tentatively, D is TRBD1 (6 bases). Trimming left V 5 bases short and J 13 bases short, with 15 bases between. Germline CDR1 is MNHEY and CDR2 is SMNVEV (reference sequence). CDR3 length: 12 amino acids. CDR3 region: CASSTTGSFQFF. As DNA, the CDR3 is TGTGCCAGCAGTACGACAGGATCCTTTCAGTTCTTC.

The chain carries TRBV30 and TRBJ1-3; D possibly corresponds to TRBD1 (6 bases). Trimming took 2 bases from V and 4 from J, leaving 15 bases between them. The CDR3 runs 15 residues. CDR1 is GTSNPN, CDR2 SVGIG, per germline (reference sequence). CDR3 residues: CAWSRFQGPGNTIYF. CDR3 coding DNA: TGTGCCTGGAGTCGCTTTCAGGGGCCAGGAAACACCATATATTTT.

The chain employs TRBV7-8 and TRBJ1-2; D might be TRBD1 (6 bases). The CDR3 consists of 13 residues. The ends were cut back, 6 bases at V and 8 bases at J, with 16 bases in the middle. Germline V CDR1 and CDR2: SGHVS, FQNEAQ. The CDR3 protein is CASSYQGLLGYTF. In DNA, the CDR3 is TGTGCCAGCAGTTATCAGGGGTTATTGGGCTACACCTTC. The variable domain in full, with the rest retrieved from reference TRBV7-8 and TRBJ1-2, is GAGVSQSPRYKVAKRGQDVALRCDPISGHVSLFWYQQALGQGPEFLTYFQNEAQLDKSGLPSDRFFAERPEGSVSTLKIQRTQQEDSAVYLCASSYQGLLGYTFGSGTRLTVV.

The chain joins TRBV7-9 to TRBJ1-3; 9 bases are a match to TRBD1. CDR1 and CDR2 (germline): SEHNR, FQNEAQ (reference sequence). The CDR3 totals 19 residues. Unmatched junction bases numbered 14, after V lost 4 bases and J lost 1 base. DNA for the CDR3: TGTGCCAGCAGCTCCAGGACAGGGGAGGCCTTTTCTTCTGGAAACACCATATATTTT. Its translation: CASSSRTGEAFSSGNTIYF.

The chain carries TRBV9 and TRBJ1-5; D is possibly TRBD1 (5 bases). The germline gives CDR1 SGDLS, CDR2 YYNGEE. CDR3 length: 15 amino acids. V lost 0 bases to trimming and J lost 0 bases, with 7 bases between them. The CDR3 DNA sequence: TGTGCCAGCAGCGTAGGCAGGGATAGCAATCAGCCCCAGCATTTT. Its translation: CASSVGRDSNQPQHF.

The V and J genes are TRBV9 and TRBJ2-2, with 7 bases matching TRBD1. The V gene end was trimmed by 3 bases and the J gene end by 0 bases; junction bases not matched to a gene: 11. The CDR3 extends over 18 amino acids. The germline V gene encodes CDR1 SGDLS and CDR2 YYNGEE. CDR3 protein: CASSEGQALTANTGELFF. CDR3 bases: TGTGCCAGCAGCGAAGGACAGGCCTTAACAGCGAACACCGGGGAGCTGTTTTTT.

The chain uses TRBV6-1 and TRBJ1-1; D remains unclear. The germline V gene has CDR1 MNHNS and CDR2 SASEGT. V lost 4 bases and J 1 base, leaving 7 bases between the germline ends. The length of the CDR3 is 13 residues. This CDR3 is CASSVVENTEAFF. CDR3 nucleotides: TGTGCCAGCAGTGTTGTAGAGAACACTGAAGCTTTCTTT.

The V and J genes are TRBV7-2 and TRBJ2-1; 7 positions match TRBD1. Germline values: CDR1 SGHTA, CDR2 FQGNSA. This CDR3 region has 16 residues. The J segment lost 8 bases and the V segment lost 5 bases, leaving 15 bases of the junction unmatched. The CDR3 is CASSRSRQGSTDEQFF. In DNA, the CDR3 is TGTGCCAGCAGCCGATCCCGACAGGGCTCTACCGATGAGCAGTTCTTC.

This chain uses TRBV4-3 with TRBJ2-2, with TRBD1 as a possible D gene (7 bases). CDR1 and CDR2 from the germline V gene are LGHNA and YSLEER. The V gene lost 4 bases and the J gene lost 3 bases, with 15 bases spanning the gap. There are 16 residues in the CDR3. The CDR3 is CASSPGGGHYTGELFF. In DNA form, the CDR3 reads TGCGCCAGCAGCCCAGGGGGAGGACATTACACCGGGGAGCTGTTTTTT.

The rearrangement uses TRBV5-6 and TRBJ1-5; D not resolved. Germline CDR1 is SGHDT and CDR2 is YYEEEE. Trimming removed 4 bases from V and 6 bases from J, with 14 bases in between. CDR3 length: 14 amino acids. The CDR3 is CASSRRETVQPQHF. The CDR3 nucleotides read TGTGCCAGCAGCCGGCGGGAAACTGTTCAGCCCCAGCATTTT.

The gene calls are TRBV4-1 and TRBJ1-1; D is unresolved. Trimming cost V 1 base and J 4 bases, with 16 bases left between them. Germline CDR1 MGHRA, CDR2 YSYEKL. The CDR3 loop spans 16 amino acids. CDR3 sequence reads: CASSQASRGSGTEAFF. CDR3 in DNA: TGCGCCAGCAGCCAAGCTTCCAGAGGTTCCGGCACTGAAGCTTTCTTT.

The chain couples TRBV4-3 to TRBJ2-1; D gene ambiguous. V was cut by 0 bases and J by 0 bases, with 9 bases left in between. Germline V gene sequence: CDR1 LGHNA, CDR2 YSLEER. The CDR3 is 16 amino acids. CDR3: CASSQDSTDSYNEQFF. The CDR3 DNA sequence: TGCGCCAGCAGCCAAGACAGTACAGACTCCTACAATGAGCAGTTCTTC.

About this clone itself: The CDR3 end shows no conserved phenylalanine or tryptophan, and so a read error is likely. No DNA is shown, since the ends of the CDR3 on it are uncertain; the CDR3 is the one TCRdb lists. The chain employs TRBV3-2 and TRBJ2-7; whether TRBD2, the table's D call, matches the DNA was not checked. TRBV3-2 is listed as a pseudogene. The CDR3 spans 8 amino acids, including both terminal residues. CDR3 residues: CASSQARG.